This T cell receptor (beta chain) was observed in a study of T cells of healthy individuals. The length of the CDR3 is 17 residues. Germline values: CDR1 GTSNPN, CDR2 SVGIG (reference sequence). The V and J ends lost 0 bases and 0 bases respectively, with 16 bases between them. This clonotype came up many times. TCRdb itself ran the 5' RACE reads through MiXCR, one entry per CDR3 protein. This table has some 41,000 distinct CDR3 sequences, approximately 5% appearing once. The rearrangement links TRBV30 to TRBJ2-3; D is unresolved. The sequence came from a human donor in good health. Here the CDR3 reads CAWSVLFREYSTDTQYF. The CDR3 DNA sequence: TGTGCCTGGAGTGTACTATTCAGAGAGTATAGCACAGATACGCAGTATTTT.